A single sample is the source of the 22 T cell receptor beta chains below, sequenced in a study of cytomegalovirus exposure and HLA in healthy donors. This PCR relied on a set of 60 Vbeta primers and 13 Jbeta primers. Method: immunoSEQ multiplex PCR; TCRdb's copy keeps in-frame clones and lacks some. The sample includes about 150,000 clones, approximately 84% of them seen just once. Input material: PBMCs. The receptors were gathered from a woman under 30 in good health and CMV-seronegative.

V and J are TRBV4-3 and TRBJ2-1; 10 nucleotides match TRBD2. The CDR3 loop spans 18 amino acids. Trimming removed 1 base from V and 0 bases from J; junction bases left unmatched: 6. The germline V gene encodes CDR1 LGHNA and CDR2 YSLEER. This chain's CDR3 is CASSQGAGGSRSYNEQFF. CDR3 coding DNA: TGCGCCAGCAGCCAAGGAGCGGGGGGGTCCCGCTCCTACAATGAGCAGTTCTTC.

This chain connects TRBV4-2 to TRBJ2-1; 14 bases are shared with TRBD2. Trimming cost V 2 bases and J 3 bases; bases outside gene matches: 6. The V gene's germline CDR1 is LGHNA and CDR2 YNFKEQ. CDR3 length: 18 amino acids. The DNA for the CDR3 is TGTGCCAGCAGCCAACCTGGGACTAGCGGGAGAGGCTACAATGAGCAGTTCTTC. Amino acid sequence: CASSQPGTSGRGYNEQFF.

The genes are TRBV27 and TRBJ1-3; D might be TRBD1 (5 bases). The CDR3 extends over 15 amino acids. CDR1 is MNHEY, CDR2 SMNVEV, per germline (reference sequence). V was clipped by 2 bases and J by 4 bases, with 12 bases between them. The CDR3 loop reads CASSLGPQGGNTIYF. CDR3 DNA sequence: TGTGCCAGCAGTTTAGGTCCGCAGGGAGGAAACACCATATATTTT.

The table lists this clone with a count of one. V and J are TRBV28 and TRBJ2-7; 9 bases agree with TRBD1. The V and J ends lost 5 bases and 2 bases, in that order; junction bases with no gene match: 7. This CDR3 comprises 15 residues. Germline loops: CDR1 MDHEN, CDR2 SYDVKM. This chain's CDR3 is CASSAPGQGAYEQYF. CDR3 in DNA: TGTGCCAGCAGTGCCCCGGGACAGGGCGCCTACGAGCAGTACTTC.

On this clone itself: One end of the junction fails to match germline, which may point to a read error. The sample has other DNA sequences that encode this CDR3 too. The chain links TRBV7-3 to TRBJ2-7; 9 bases are shared with TRBD2. In germline, CDR1 is SGHTA, CDR2 FQGTGA. The CDR3 totals 15 residues. The CDR3 DNA is TGTGCCAGCAGCCCTCGGATAGCGGGAGTAACCGAGCAATACTTC. Translating gives CASSPRIAGVTEQYF.

This rearrangement joins TRBV7-9 to TRBJ2-7; perhaps TRBD1 as D (6 bases). The CDR3 has 13 residues. V lost 5 bases and J lost 7, with 15 bases in between. CDR1 and CDR2 from the germline V gene are SEHNR and FQNEAQ (reference sequence). The DNA for the CDR3 is TGTGCCAGCAGCCTCGGACAGCTATGGGAGCAGTACTTC. It specifies CASSLGQLWEQYF.

The V call is TRBV5-4, the J call TRBJ2-7; 12 bases align to TRBD2. CDR1 is SGHNT, CDR2 YYREEE, per germline (reference sequence). The length of the CDR3 is 17 residues. Germline trimming cut 0 bases from V and 6 bases from J; bases unmatched to any gene: 10. This CDR3 is CASSLGGLAGPESEQYF. CDR3 DNA: TGTGCCAGCAGCTTGGGGGGACTAGCGGGCCCGGAGAGCGAGCAGTACTTC. Full variable domain (missing parts from reference TRBV5-4 and TRBJ2-7): ETGVTQSPTHLIKTRGQQVTLRCSSQSGHNTVSWYQQALGQGPQFIFQYYREEENGRGNFPPRFSGLQFPNYSSELNVNALELDDSALYLCASSLGGLAGPESEQYFGPGTRLTVT.

The chain links TRBV19 to TRBJ1-2; 7 bases align to TRBD1. Germline V CDR1 and CDR2: LNHDA, SQIVND (reference sequence). V was clipped by 7 bases and J by 2 bases; unmatched bases: 10. CDR3 size: 15 residues. CDR3 sequence reads: CASTPRRGQNYGYTF. Written as DNA, the CDR3 is TGTGCCAGTACCCCTAGGAGGGGGCAGAACTATGGCTACACCTTC.

The chain carries TRBV2 and TRBJ2-5; the match to TRBD2 covers 13 bases. The CDR3 is made up of 17 amino acids. Germline-derived CDR1 and CDR2 are SNHLY and FYNNEI. Losses at the gene ends were 6 bases for V and 5 bases for J; bases not matched to a gene: 12. The DNA of the CDR3 is TGTGCCAGCAGGGCGGGTTATGGACTAGCGGGAGCGGAGACCCAGTACTTC. It specifies CASRAGYGLAGAETQYF.

The chain combines TRBV4-3 with TRBJ2-1, with TRBD2 as a possible D gene (6 bases). The CDR3 is made up of 14 amino acids. V lost 1 base, J lost 10 bases, and 14 bases lay in between. Germline V gene lookup returns CDR1 LGHNA and CDR2 YSLEER. The CDR3 DNA reads TGCGCCAGCAGCCAAGTGGAGGGCCGACGGGAGCAGTTCTTC. It encodes CASSQVEGRREQFF.

The chain uses TRBV23-1 and TRBJ2-6; the D is unclear. TRBV23-1 is designated an ORF whose function remains uncertain. This CDR3 has 14 amino acids. V was trimmed by 4 bases and J by 1 base, leaving 5 bases between them. The chain's CDR3 is CASSPESGANVLTF. In DNA form, the CDR3 reads TGCGCCAGCAGTCCGGAGTCTGGGGCCAACGTCCTGACTTTC.

The rearrangement uses TRBV28 and TRBJ1-2; D is perhaps TRBD1 (5 bases). Germline CDR1 and CDR2: MDHEN and SYDVKM. The CDR3 runs 14 residues. V lost 6 bases to trimming and J lost 7 bases, with 18 bases between them. The CDR3 sequence: CASSTSGQGAGYTF. The DNA for the CDR3 is TGTGCCAGCAGCACCTCCGGGCAGGGTGCTGGCTACACCTTC.

This chain links TRBV27 with TRBJ2-5, with 9 bases matching TRBD1. The V and J ends lost 8 bases and 1 base, in that order; junction bases with no gene match: 11. Germline V gene data show CDR1 as MNHEY and CDR2 as SMNVEV (reference sequence). This CDR3 region has 16 residues. Here the CDR3 DNA reads TGTGCCAGCCAGATAACAGGGGGCGTGGGCCAAGAGACCCAGTACTTC. Its translation: CASQITGGVGQETQYF.

This clone was observed a single time. The CDR3 region has the DNA TGTGCCAGCAGTACTTCAGGGGGCATTGAAGCTAACTATGGCTACACCTTC. Protein sequence: CASSTSGGIEANYGYTF. The rearrangement uses TRBV28 and TRBJ1-2; 8 nucleotides line up with TRBD1. The CDR3 consists of 17 residues. CDR1 MDHEN and CDR2 SYDVKM come from the germline V gene. Trimming cost V 5 bases and J 0 bases; bases outside gene matches: 11.

The chain combines TRBV5-4 with TRBJ2-1, with D tentatively TRBD2 (7 bases). CDR3 size: 20 residues. Trimming pared 2 bases from V and 4 bases from J, leaving 28 bases between. Germline V lookup: CDR1 SGHNT, CDR2 YYREEE (reference sequence). CDR3 coding DNA: TGTGCCAGCAGCTTTGGGAACTCCGGGGGGCCCTTTACCCTTTACAATGAGCAGTTCTTC. Its translation is CASSFGNSGGPFTLYNEQFF.

V and J are TRBV19 and TRBJ2-3; D unresolved. Germline values: CDR1 LNHDA, CDR2 SQIVND (reference sequence). The CDR3 is 18 residues long. The V end lost 3 bases, the J end lost 2 bases, and 21 bases lay between the germline ends. The CDR3 region is CASSIGPTVGLSTDTQYF. The CDR3 coding sequence is TGTGCCAGTAGTATTGGGCCGACGGTCGGTCTTTCCACAGATACGCAGTATTTT.

This rearrangement joins TRBV5-1 to TRBJ1-5, with D possibly being TRBD1 (6 bases). Germline values: CDR1 SGHRS, CDR2 YFSETQ. There are 11 residues in the CDR3. Trimming cost V 8 bases and J 7 bases, with 10 bases left between them. The CDR3 bases are TGCGCCAGACAGGGAGGGCAGCCCCAGCATTTT. It specifies CARQGGQPQHF.

This rearrangement joins TRBV29-1 to TRBJ2-7; 7 bases are a match to TRBD1. CDR3 length: 16 amino acids. The V gene end was trimmed by 2 bases and the J gene end by 5 bases; junction bases not matched to a gene: 15. The V gene's germline CDR1 is SQVTM and CDR2 ANQGSEA. The CDR3, as DNA: TGCAGCGTTGAACCCCTGGATCTGATTACAGGGGACGAGCAGTACTTC. The encoded protein is CSVEPLDLITGDEQYF.

The rearrangement links TRBV7-2 to TRBJ2-7; D is unclear. Looked up from germline, CDR1 is SGHTA and CDR2 is FQGNSA. The CDR3 length is 11 residues. The V end lost 5 bases, the J end lost 5 bases, and 7 bases lay between the germline ends. The CDR3 here is CASSLVHEQYF. DNA for the CDR3: TGTGCCAGCAGCCTCGTCCACGAGCAGTACTTC.

V and J are TRBV4-3 and TRBJ2-1; maybe TRBD1 (6 bases). With 1 base removed from V and 9 bases from J, the gap between germline ends came to 25 bases. The germline gives CDR1 LGHNA, CDR2 YSLEER. The CDR3 sequence is 18 residues long. The DNA of the CDR3 is TGCGCCAGCAGCCAAGTTACAGGGTATAGGGCAGGGTCCGGTGAGCAGTTCTTC. It yields the protein CASSQVTGYRAGSGEQFF.

The chain couples TRBV6-4 to TRBJ2-3; 11 nucleotides agree with TRBD2. Germline CDR1 is MRHNA and CDR2 is SNTAGT. This CDR3 region has 15 residues. With 5 bases clipped from V and 5 bases from J, the junction kept 6 bases outside the gene matches. CDR3 sequence (DNA): TGTGCCAGCAGTCTACTAGCGGGAGCCCAAGATACGCAGTATTTT. Translation gives CASSLLAGAQDTQYF.

The V and J genes are TRBV18 and TRBJ2-7, with 8 bases identical to TRBD2. The V and J ends lost 6 bases and 3 bases, in that order; junction bases with no gene match: 10. Germline V lookup: CDR1 KGHSH, CDR2 LQKENI. The CDR3 spans 15 residues. The CDR3 reads CASSRSGGTNYEQYF. The CDR3 coding sequence is TGTGCCAGCTCTCGCTCGGGGGGGACGAACTACGAGCAGTACTTC.